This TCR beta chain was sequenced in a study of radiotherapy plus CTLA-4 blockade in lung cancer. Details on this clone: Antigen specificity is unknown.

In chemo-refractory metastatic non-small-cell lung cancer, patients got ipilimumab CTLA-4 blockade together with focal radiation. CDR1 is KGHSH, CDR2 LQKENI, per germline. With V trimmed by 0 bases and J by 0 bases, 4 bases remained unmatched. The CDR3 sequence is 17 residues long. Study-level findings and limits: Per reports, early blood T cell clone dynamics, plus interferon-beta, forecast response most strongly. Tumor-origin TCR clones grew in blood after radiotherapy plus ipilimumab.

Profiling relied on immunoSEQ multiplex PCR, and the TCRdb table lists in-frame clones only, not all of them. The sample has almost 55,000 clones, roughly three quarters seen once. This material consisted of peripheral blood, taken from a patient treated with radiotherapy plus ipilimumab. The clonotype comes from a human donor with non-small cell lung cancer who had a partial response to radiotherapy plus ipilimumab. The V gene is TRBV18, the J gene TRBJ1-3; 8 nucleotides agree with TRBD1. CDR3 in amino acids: CASSPPGQASSGNTIYF. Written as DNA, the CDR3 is TGTGCCAGCTCACCACCGGGACAGGCTAGCTCTGGAAACACCATATATTTT.